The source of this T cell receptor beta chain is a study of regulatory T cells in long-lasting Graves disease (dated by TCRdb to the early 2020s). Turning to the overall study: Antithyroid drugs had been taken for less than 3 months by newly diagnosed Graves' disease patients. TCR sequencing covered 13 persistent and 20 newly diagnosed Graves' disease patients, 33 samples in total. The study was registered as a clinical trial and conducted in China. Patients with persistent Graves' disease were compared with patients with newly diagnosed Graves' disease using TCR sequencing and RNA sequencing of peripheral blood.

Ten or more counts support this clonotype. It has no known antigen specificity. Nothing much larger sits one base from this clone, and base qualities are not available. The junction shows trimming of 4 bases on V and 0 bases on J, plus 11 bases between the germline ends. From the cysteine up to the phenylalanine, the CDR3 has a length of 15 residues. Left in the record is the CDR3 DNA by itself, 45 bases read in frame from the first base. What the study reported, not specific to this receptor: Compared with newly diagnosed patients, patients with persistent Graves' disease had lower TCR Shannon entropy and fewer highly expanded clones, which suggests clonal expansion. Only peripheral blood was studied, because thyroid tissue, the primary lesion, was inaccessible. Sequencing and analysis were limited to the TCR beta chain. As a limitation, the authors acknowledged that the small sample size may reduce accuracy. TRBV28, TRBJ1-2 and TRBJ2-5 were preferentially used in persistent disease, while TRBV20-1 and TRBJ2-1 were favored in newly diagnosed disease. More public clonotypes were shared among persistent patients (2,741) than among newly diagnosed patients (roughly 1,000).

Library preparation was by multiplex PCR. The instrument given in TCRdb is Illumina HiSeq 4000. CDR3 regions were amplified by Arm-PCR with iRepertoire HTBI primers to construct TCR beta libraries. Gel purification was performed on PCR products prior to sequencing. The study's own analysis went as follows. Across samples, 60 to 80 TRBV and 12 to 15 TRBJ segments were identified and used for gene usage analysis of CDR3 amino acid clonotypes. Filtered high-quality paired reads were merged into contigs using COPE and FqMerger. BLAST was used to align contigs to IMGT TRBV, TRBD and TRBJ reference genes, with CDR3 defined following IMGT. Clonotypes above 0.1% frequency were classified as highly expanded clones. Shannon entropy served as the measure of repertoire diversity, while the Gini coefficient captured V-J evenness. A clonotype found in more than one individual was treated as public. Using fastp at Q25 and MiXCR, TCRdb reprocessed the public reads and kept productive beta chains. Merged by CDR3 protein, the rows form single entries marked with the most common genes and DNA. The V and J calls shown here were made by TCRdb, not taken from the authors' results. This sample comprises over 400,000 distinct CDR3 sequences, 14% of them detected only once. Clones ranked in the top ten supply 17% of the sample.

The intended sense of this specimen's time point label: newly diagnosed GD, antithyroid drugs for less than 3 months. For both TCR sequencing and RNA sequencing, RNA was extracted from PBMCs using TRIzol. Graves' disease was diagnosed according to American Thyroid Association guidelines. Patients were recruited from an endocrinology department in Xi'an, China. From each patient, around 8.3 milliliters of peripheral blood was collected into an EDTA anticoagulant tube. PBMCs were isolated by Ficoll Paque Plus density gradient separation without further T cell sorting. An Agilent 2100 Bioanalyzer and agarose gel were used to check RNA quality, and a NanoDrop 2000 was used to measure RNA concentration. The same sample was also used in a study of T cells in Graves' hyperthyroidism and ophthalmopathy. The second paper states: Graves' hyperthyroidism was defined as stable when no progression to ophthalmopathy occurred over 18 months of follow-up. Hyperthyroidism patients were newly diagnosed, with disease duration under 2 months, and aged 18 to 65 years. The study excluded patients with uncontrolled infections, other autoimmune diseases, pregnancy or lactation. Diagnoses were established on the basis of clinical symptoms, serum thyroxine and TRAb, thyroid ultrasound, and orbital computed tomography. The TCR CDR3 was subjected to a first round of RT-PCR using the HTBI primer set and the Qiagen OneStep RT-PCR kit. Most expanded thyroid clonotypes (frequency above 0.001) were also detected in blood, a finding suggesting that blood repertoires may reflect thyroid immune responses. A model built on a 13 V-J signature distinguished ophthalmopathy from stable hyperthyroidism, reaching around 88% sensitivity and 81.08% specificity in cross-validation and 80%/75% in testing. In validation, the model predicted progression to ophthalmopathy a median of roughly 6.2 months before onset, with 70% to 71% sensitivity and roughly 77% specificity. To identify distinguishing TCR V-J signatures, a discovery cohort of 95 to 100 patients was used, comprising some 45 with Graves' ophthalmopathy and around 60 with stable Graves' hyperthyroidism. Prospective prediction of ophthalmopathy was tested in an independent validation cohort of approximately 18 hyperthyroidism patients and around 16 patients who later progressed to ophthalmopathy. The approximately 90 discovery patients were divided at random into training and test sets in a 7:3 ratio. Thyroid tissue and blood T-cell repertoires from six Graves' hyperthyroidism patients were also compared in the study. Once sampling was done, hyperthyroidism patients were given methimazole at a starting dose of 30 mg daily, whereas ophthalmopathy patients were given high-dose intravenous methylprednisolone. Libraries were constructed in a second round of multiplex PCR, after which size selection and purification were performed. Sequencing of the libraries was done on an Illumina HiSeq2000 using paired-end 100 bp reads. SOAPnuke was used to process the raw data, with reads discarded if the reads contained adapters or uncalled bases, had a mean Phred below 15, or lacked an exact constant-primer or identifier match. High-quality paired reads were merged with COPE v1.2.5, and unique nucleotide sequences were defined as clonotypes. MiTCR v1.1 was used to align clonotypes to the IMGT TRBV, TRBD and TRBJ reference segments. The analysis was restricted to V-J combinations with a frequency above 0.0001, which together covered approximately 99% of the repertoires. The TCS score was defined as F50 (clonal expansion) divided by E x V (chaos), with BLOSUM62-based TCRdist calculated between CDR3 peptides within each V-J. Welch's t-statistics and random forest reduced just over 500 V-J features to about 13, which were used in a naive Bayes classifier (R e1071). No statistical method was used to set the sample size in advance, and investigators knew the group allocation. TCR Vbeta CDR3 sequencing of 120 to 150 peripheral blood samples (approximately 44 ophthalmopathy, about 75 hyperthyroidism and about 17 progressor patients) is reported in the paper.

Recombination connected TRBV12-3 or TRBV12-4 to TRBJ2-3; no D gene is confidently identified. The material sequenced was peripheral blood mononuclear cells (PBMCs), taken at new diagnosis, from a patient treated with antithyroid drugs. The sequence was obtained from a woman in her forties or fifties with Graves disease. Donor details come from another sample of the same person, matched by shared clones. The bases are TGTGCCAGCAGTTCATGGGCTTCGAGCACAGATACGCAGTATTTT. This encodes CASSSWASSTDTQYF.